The rows below give T cell receptor beta chains drawn from one sample of a study of T cells in Graves' hyperthyroidism and ophthalmopathy. TCRdb itself ran the multiplex PCR reads through MiXCR, one entry per CDR3 protein. The data contain 640,000 or so distinct CDR3 sequences, roughly 14% of them singletons. The specimen was blood. Receptors were obtained from a woman in her forties with Graves' ophthalmopathy. CDR3s include the opening cysteine and the closing phenylalanine or tryptophan. D genes are given only for firm matches. Clone size is given for some rows only: seen once, a few or many times, or a class if the clone is expanded.

>-|TRBJ2-7|many|TRBV24-1
TGTGCCACCAGTGACCGCTCAGGGGACGAGCAGTACTTC
CATSDRSGDEQYF
>-|TRBJ2-7|many|TRBV14
TGTGCCAGCAGCCAAGTCGAGGATAGGGCCCACGAGCAGTACTTC
CASSQVEDRAHEQYF
>-|TRBJ1-5|many|TRBV6-1
TGTGCCAGCAGTGCCGGGGGGACGGGCAATCAGCCCCAGCATTTT
CASSAGGTGNQPQHF
>-|TRBJ2-5|many|TRBV7-2
TGTGCCAGCAGCCGGTGGGCCCAACAAGAGACCCAGTACTTC
CASSRWAQQETQYF
>TRBD1|TRBJ2-7|many|TRBV7-2
TGTGCCAGCAGCCAGACGACAGGGCTCGAGCAGTACTTC
CASSQTTGLEQYF
>-|TRBJ2-5|many|TRBV6-5
TGTGCCAGCAGTTATTACAGCGGTGGAGAGACCCAGTACTTC
CASSYYSGGETQYF
>-|TRBJ1-1|-|TRBV29-1
TGCAGCGTTGTAGCACAGGATACGAACACTGAAGCTTTCTTT
CSVVAQDTNTEAFF
>-|TRBJ1-1|-|TRBV18
TGTGCCAGCTCACCTTTGAACAGGGTGGGCACTGAAGCTTTCTTT
CASSPLNRVGTEAFF
>TRBD1|TRBJ1-6|few|TRBV19
TGTGCCAGCGGGGACAGAAAGTATTCACCCCTCCACTTT
CASGDRKYSPLHF
>-|TRBJ1-5|many|TRBV20-1
TGCAGTGCTAGAGAATCGGTTAATCAGCCCCAGCATTTT
CSARESVNQPQHF
>TRBD1|TRBJ2-2|many|TRBV10-3
TGTGCCATCAGCACCTCTCCGACAGGGGATAGCACCGGGGAGCTGTTTTTT
CAISTSPTGDSTGELFF
>-|TRBJ2-7|many|TRBV27
TGTGCCAGCAGCGTGGCTCCGAGCTCCTACGAGCAGTACTTC
CASSVAPSSYEQYF
>-|TRBJ1-1|many|TRBV6-1
TGTGCCAGCAGCTTGTTGGGGGTGAACACTGAAGCTTTCTTT
CASSLLGVNTEAFF
>TRBD2|TRBJ2-7|-|TRBV12-3/TRBV12-4
TGTGCCAGCAGGCGGAGCGGGAGGTCCATCGAGCAGTACTTC
CASRRSGRSIEQYF
>TRBD2|TRBJ2-7|many|TRBV5-6
TGTGCCAGCGGGACTAGCTACACCTACGAGCAGTACTTC
CASGTSYTYEQYF
>TRBD2|TRBJ2-1|many|TRBV2
TGTGCCAGCAGCCCGGGACTAGCGGGATATAAGCAGTTCTTC
CASSPGLAGYKQFF
>-|TRBJ1-1|many|TRBV29-1
TGCAGCGTTGAAGGGACAGAGCGATGGGAGGAAGCTTTCTTT
CSVEGTERWEEAFF
>-|TRBJ1-3|-|TRBV3-1
TGTGCCAGCAGCCAAGATCAGGGACCCGGAAACACCATATATTTT
CASSQDQGPGNTIYF
>TRBD1|TRBJ1-2|many|TRBV28
TGTGCCAGCAGTTCCCCCTCATGGACAGGGGGCACTAACTATGGCTACACCTTC
CASSSPSWTGGTNYGYTF
>TRBD1|TRBJ1-2|-|TRBV28
TGTGCCAGCAGTTTGCGCGTCCAGGGGGGCATGGACTATGGCTACACCTTC
CASSLRVQGGMDYGYTF
>-|TRBJ1-5|few|TRBV19
TGTGCCAGTACACTCAGAAATAGCAATCAGCCCCAGCATTTT
CASTLRNSNQPQHF
>-|TRBJ2-5|many|TRBV29-1
TGCAGCGTTTCCGGGGGCCTCCGGGAGACCCAGTACTTC
CSVSGGLRETQYF
>-|TRBJ2-7|many|TRBV2
TGTGCCAGCAGACGACAGGAGAACTCCTACGAGCAGTACTTC
CASRRQENSYEQYF
>-|TRBJ2-7|few|TRBV11-2
TGTGCCAGCAGCTCCGTGGGTCGGGAGACGATACGAAACGAGCAGTACTTC
CASSSVGRETIRNEQYF
>-|TRBJ2-2|-|TRBV10-3
TGTGCCATCAGTGAGGTGCGGGCTTCACCGACCGGGGAGCTGTTTTTT
CAISEVRASPTGELFF
>TRBD1|TRBJ1-1|many|TRBV28
TGTGCCAGCAGTTCTCGGGACAGTTGGAACACTGAAGCTTTCTTT
CASSSRDSWNTEAFF
>-|TRBJ2-7|many|TRBV6-1
TGTGCCAGCAGTGAAAGGGGGTACTACGAGCAGTACTTC
CASSERGYYEQYF
>TRBD1|TRBJ2-4|many|TRBV6-5
TGTGCCAGCAGTTACTCGAAAGGGGGCGCGGACATTCAGTACTTC
CASSYSKGGADIQYF
>-|TRBJ2-5|few|TRBV5-1
TGCGCCAGCAGCCTACAGGATTCCCAAGAGACCCAGTACTTC
CASSLQDSQETQYF
>-|TRBJ2-7|-|TRBV10-2
TGCGCCAGCAGTGAGCCCCCCGGGTTGTCAGACTACGAGCAGTACTTC
CASSEPPGLSDYEQYF
>TRBD2|TRBJ2-2|-|TRBV9
TGTGCCAGCAAAGGGACTACAAACACCGGGGAGCTGTTTTTT
CASKGTTNTGELFF
>TRBD2|TRBJ2-5|many|TRBV9
TGTGCCAGCAGCCCCTCGGGACTAGCTATCCAAGAGACCCAGTACTTC
CASSPSGLAIQETQYF
>-|TRBJ1-1|many|TRBV29-1
TGCAGCGTTCATGGGCCGAACACTGAAGCTTTCTTT
CSVHGPNTEAFF
>-|TRBJ2-7|few|TRBV2
TGTGCCAGCAGTTTATCCGGCAGTACCCCCCGCTACGAGCAGTACTTC
CASSLSGSTPRYEQYF
>TRBD2|TRBJ2-7|many|TRBV7-8
TGTGCCAGCAGCTTAGTCGGGGGAGGGAGTTACGAGCAGTACTTC
CASSLVGGGSYEQYF
>-|TRBJ1-1|many|TRBV12-3/TRBV12-4
TGTGCCAGCAATTCGCCGAACACTGAAGCTTTCTTT
CASNSPNTEAFF
>-|TRBJ2-4|-|TRBV6-1
TGTGCCAGCAGTGGAGAAAGGACTTTTGAGGTCGACATTCAGTACTTC
CASSGERTFEVDIQYF
>-|TRBJ2-7|many|TRBV11-1
TGTGCCAGCAGCTTAGGGGCGAGACTTTACGAGCAGTACTTC
CASSLGARLYEQYF
>-|TRBJ1-5|many|TRBV7-2
TGTGCCAGCAGCTTAATGCCCTCCGAGCCCCAGCATTTT
CASSLMPSEPQHF
>TRBD1|TRBJ1-1|many|TRBV12-3/TRBV12-4
TGTGCCAGCAGTCGAGGACAGGGAATTATGAACACTGAAGCTTTCTTT
CASSRGQGIMNTEAFF
>-|TRBJ1-1|few|TRBV18
TGTGCCAGCTCACCCGGGGATGAAGCTTTCTTT
CASSPGDEAFF
>-|TRBJ1-2|many|TRBV7-9
TGTGCCAGCAGGCTCACAGAGAACTATGGCTACACCTTC
CASRLTENYGYTF
>-|TRBJ2-2|few|TRBV28
TGTGCCAGCAGTCCAACCGGGGCCCCCGGCAGCGGGGAGCTGTTTTTT
CASSPTGAPGSGELFF
>-|TRBJ1-2|many|TRBV2
TGTGCCAGCGGCCGAAGGACTCTCACCGGCTACACCTTC
CASGRRTLTGYTF
>TRBD2|TRBJ2-7|many|TRBV2
TGTGCCAGCAGTGACCCTAGCGGGAGTGGGTACGAGCAGTACTTC
CASSDPSGSGYEQYF
>-|TRBJ2-7|-|TRBV11-3
TGTGCCAGCGCGACCGGAGAGGGGTACGAGCAGTACTTC
CASATGEGYEQYF
>-|TRBJ2-7|-|TRBV6-5
TGTGCCAGCAGTTACTCGATACGCTGGCAGGGCTACGAGCAGTACTTC
CASSYSIRWQGYEQYF
>TRBD2|TRBJ2-5|few|TRBV4-2
TGTGCCAGCAGCCAAGATTGGGCGGGAGTCCAAGAGACCCAGTACTTC
CASSQDWAGVQETQYF
>-|TRBJ1-1|many|TRBV19
TGTGCCAGTGGGCAACAGATGGGAAACACTGAAGCTTTCTTT
CASGQQMGNTEAFF
>-|TRBJ2-4|many|TRBV6-1
TGTGCCAGCAGTGCTGCAGACCTAGCCAAAAACATTCAGTACTTC
CASSAADLAKNIQYF
>TRBD1|TRBJ2-5|many|TRBV6-1
TGTGCCAGCAGTGCGGACAGGGTGGAGACCCAGTACTTC
CASSADRVETQYF
>-|TRBJ2-1|many|TRBV27
TGTGCCAGCAGTTCGGACGTCAGCTCCTACAATGAGCAGTTCTTC
CASSSDVSSYNEQFF
>-|TRBJ1-1|many|TRBV6-5
TGTGCCAGCAGTTACCCCCCGGGGGAAGCTTTCTTT
CASSYPPGEAFF
>-|TRBJ2-4|many|TRBV5-1
TGCGCCAGCAGCTTGGTTCCCAGTGCGGCCAAAAACATTCAGTACTTC
CASSLVPSAAKNIQYF
>TRBD1|TRBJ1-1|many|TRBV7-9
TGTGCCAGCAGCCGATTAGACAGGGGGGGCACTGAAGCTTTCTTT
CASSRLDRGGTEAFF
>-|TRBJ1-2|many|TRBV6-5
TGTGCCAGCAGTTACTCTCGGAGGGGAGAAGGTGGCTACACCTTC
CASSYSRRGEGGYTF
>TRBD1|TRBJ2-7|many|TRBV10-3
TGTGCCACCAGAACGACAGGGTCTAGCCCCCACGAGCAGTACTTC
CATRTTGSSPHEQYF
>TRBD2|TRBJ2-5|many|TRBV2
TGTGCCAGCAGCCCCTCCCCCCCTGCGGGAGTGGAGACCCAGTACTTC
CASSPSPPAGVETQYF
>TRBD1|TRBJ1-1|many|TRBV15
TGTGCCACCAGCCCACGGACAGGGGGCGTCACTGAAGCTTTCTTT
CATSPRTGGVTEAFF
>TRBD2|TRBJ2-7|few|TRBV24-1
TGTGCCACCAGTGATTTCACGACTAGCGGCTCCTACGAGCAGTACTTC
CATSDFTTSGSYEQYF